The rows below give T cell receptor beta chains drawn from one sample of a study of cytomegalovirus exposure and HLA in healthy donors. The assay was immunoSEQ multiplex PCR, and TCRdb's table has in-frame clones only and misses some. Here the sample spans over 200,000 clones, about 90% being singletons. The material sequenced was PBMCs. All receptors derive from a young woman in good health and CMV-seronegative. CDR3s include the opening cysteine and the closing phenylalanine or tryptophan. The D gene is left open where the match is weak. For some rows the clone size is stated as once, few or many, or as a class when expanded; others skip it.

size	D	J	V	CDR3	DNA
-	TRBD1	TRBJ2-1	TRBV2	CASIVGTERSYNEQFF	TGTGCCAGCATTGTGGGGACAGAACGTTCCTACAATGAGCAGTTCTTC
-	-	TRBJ2-7	TRBV5-4	CASSFEGTGYEQYF	TGTGCCAGCAGCTTTGAGGGCACCGGGTACGAGCAGTACTTC
-	TRBD1	TRBJ1-5	TRBV7-2	CASSVGQGNQPQHF	TGTGCCAGCAGCGTGGGACAGGGCAATCAGCCCCAGCATTTT
-	TRBD2	TRBJ2-5	TRBV28	CASREGTSVETQYF	TGTGCCAGCAGGGAAGGGACTAGCGTCGAGACCCAGTACTTC
-	TRBD1	TRBJ2-2	TRBV9	CASSVATRGLTGELFF	TGTGCCAGCAGCGTAGCTACGAGGGGGCTTACCGGGGAGCTGTTTTTT
-	TRBD2	TRBJ2-3	TRBV9	CASSAQFPLAGGTDTQYF	TGTGCCAGCAGCGCCCAATTTCCCCTAGCGGGAGGCACAGATACGCAGTATTTT
once	-	TRBJ1-1	TRBV7-9	CASSFLGANTEAFF	TGTGCCAGCAGCTTTCTAGGAGCGAACACTGAAGCTTTCTTT
-	TRBD1	TRBJ1-1	TRBV5-4	CASSNYRGTEAFF	TGTGCCAGCAGCAATTACAGGGGGACTGAAGCTTTCTTT
-	TRBD1	TRBJ2-5	TRBV27	CASSLQMPGQVSWETQYF	TGTGCCAGCAGTCTTCAGATGCCGGGACAGGTCTCGTGGGAGACCCAGTACTTC
-	TRBD1	TRBJ1-1	TRBV5-1	CASSLEGSQGASTEAFF	TGCGCCAGCAGCTTGGAGGGATCACAGGGGGCTAGCACTGAAGCTTTCTTT
-	TRBD2	TRBJ2-1	TRBV10-2	CAGGLAYNEQFF	TGCGCCGGGGGACTAGCTTACAATGAGCAGTTCTTC
-	-	TRBJ2-7	TRBV7-8	CASSSAGGLSYEQYF	TGTGCCAGCTCAAGCGCCGGGGGGCTATCCTACGAGCAGTACTTC
-	-	TRBJ1-2	TRBV18	CASSPPKRSNYGYTF	TGTGCCAGCTCACCACCCAAGCGGAGCAACTATGGCTACACCTTC
once	-	TRBJ2-3	TRBV27	CASSPGTDTQYF	TGTGCCAGCAGTCCGGGCACAGATACGCAGTATTTT
-	TRBD1	TRBJ2-6	TRBV10-3	CAISEGTGFSGANVLTF	TGTGCCATCAGTGAAGGGACAGGGTTCTCTGGGGCCAACGTCCTGACTTTC
once	-	TRBJ2-1	TRBV14	CASSHRQVPYNEQFF	TGTGCCAGCAGCCACCGACAGGTCCCCTACAATGAGCAGTTCTTC
-	TRBD2	TRBJ2-1	TRBV5-1	CASSASSGGLLEQFF	TGCGCCAGCAGCGCCTCTAGCGGGGGGCTCCTGGAGCAGTTCTTC
-	-	TRBJ2-3	TRBV19	CASSPAGRIGTQYF	TGTGCCAGTTCCCCAGCGGGTAGAATCGGTACGCAGTATTTT
-	-	TRBJ2-1	TRBV5-6	CASSGRQYNEQFF	TGTGCCAGCAGCGGCCGACAGTACAATGAGCAGTTCTTC
-	-	TRBJ1-3	TRBV7-6	CASSPGRNSGNTIYF	TGTGCCAGCAGCCCGGGTAGAAACTCTGGAAACACCATATATTTT
-	TRBD2	TRBJ2-2	TRBV5-6	CASSSGGYTGELFF	TGTGCCAGCAGTTCGGGGGGATACACCGGGGAGCTGTTTTTT
-	-	TRBJ2-1	TRBV15	CATSREGYEQFF	TGTGCCACCAGCAGGGAGGGGTATGAGCAGTTCTTC
-	-	TRBJ2-7	TRBV19	CASSNGYEQYF	TGTGCCAGTAGTAACGGCTACGAGCAGTACTTC
-	-	TRBJ1-1	TRBV7-9	CASSSHMNTEAFF	TGTGCCAGCAGCTCCCACATGAACACTGAAGCTTTCTTT
-	-	TRBJ2-5	TRBV7-9	CASSHRGTDLIVETQYF	TGTGCCAGCAGCCACCGGGGGACCGACCTTATCGTGGAGACCCAGTACTTC
-	-	TRBJ1-4	TRBV28	CASRTRGSATNEKLFF	TGTGCCAGCAGGACCCGGGGAAGTGCAACTAATGAAAAACTGTTTTTT
-	-	TRBJ2-7	TRBV7-2	CASSLAAGVLYEQYF	TGTGCCAGCAGCTTAGCGGCAGGGGTCCTCTATGAGCAGTACTTC
-	-	TRBJ2-3	TRBV11-2	CASSLVLPTDTQYF	TGTGCCAGCAGCTTAGTCCTCCCCACAGATACGCAGTATTTT
-	-	TRBJ1-1	TRBV25-1	CASSHLGARGAIQAFF	TGTGCCAGCAGTCACTTGGGGGCACGGGGGGCAATACAGGCTTTCTTT
once	-	TRBJ1-4	TRBV4-1	CASSQQNILEKLFF	TGCGCCAGCAGCCAACAGAATATTCTTGAAAAACTGTTTTTT
-	TRBD1	TRBJ1-5	TRBV27	CASSLSWDRDFLRGQPQHF	TGTGCCAGCAGTTTAAGCTGGGACAGGGATTTCCTAAGGGGCCAGCCCCAGCATTTT
-	TRBD1	TRBJ1-2	TRBV2	CASSPQGEKLAGYTF	TGTGCCAGCAGTCCCCAGGGGGAGAAGCTCGCGGGCTACACCTTC
-	-	TRBJ1-4	TRBV11-2	CASSLLPNEKLFF	TGTGCCAGCAGCCTACTTCCTAATGAAAAACTGTTTTTT
once	-	TRBJ1-4	TRBV4-1	CASSQVLGYPNEKLFF	TGCGCCAGCAGCCAAGTGCTGGGCTATCCTAATGAAAAACTGTTTTTT
-	-	TRBJ2-5	TRBV9	CASSVGRRGGAWETQYF	TGTGCCAGCAGCGTCGGGAGAAGAGGGGGCGCGTGGGAGACCCAGTACTTC
-	-	TRBJ2-2	TRBV10-2	CASSERAVRGTGELFF	TGCGCCAGCAGTGAGAGGGCAGTCAGGGGAACCGGGGAGCTGTTTTTT
once	-	TRBJ1-2	TRBV14	CASRPRTNYGYTF	TGTGCCAGCAGACCCCGGACAAACTATGGCTACACCTTC
-	-	TRBJ2-7	TRBV4-2	CASSQGGYEQYF	TGTGCCAGCAGCCAAGGCGGGTACGAGCAGTACTTC
-	-	TRBJ1-6	TRBV10-2	CASRRQWYDSPLHF	TGCGCCAGCAGACGACAGTGGTACGATTCACCCCTCCACTTT
-	TRBD1	TRBJ2-2	TRBV5-1	CASSGTTGGTGELFF	TGCGCCAGCAGCGGTACGACAGGGGGAACCGGGGAGCTGTTTTTT
-	TRBD1	TRBJ2-5	TRBV28	CASRAGTGRETQYF	TGTGCCAGCAGAGCCGGGACAGGGAGGGAGACCCAGTACTTC
-	TRBD1	TRBJ1-2	TRBV28	CASRNTGDYGYTF	TGTGCCAGCAGAAACACAGGGGACTATGGCTACACCTTC
-	-	TRBJ1-1	TRBV27	CASSFWGQGNTEAFF	TGTGCCAGCAGTTTTTGGGGGCAGGGAAACACTGAAGCTTTCTTT
-	TRBD1	TRBJ1-5	TRBV19	CASSEQGDRNQPQHF	TGTGCCAGTAGTGAACAGGGGGACCGCAATCAGCCCCAGCATTTT
-	TRBD2	TRBJ2-1	TRBV7-2	CASSAPGLVYNEQFF	TGTGCCAGCAGCGCCCCGGGACTAGTATACAATGAGCAGTTCTTC
-	-	TRBJ2-5	TRBV13	CASSSNAGLQETQYF	TGTGCCAGCAGCTCTAATGCAGGCCTCCAAGAGACCCAGTACTTC
-	TRBD1	TRBJ1-2	TRBV2	CASRADWDREVYGYTF	TGTGCCAGCAGAGCAGATTGGGACAGGGAGGTCTATGGCTACACCTTC
-	TRBD1	TRBJ1-4	TRBV5-1	CASSFQQGAGEKLFF	TGCGCCAGCAGCTTCCAACAGGGGGCGGGTGAAAAACTGTTTTTT
once	TRBD2	TRBJ2-4	TRBV2	CASLLTSGGVKNIQYF	TGTGCCAGCCTTTTAACTAGCGGGGGGGTAAAAAACATTCAGTACTTC
many	-	TRBJ1-1	TRBV6-5	CASRQKGGLNTEAFF	TGTGCCAGCAGGCAGAAGGGAGGTCTAAACACTGAAGCTTTCTTT
once	TRBD2	TRBJ2-1	TRBV10-2	CASSGSGGPFF	TGCGCCAGCAGTGGTAGCGGGGGCCCGTTCTTC
-	-	TRBJ2-2	TRBV5-1	CASSLGGTSTGELFF	TGCGCCAGCAGCTTGGGTGGGACAAGCACCGGGGAGCTGTTTTTT
-	-	TRBJ1-6	TRBV5-8	CASSYRYGRSSYNSPLHF	TGTGCCAGCAGTTACAGGTACGGAAGGAGCTCCTATAATTCACCCCTCCACTTT
-	-	TRBJ2-7	TRBV7-2	CASSAQTVSYEQYF	TGTGCCAGCAGCGCCCAGACAGTCTCCTACGAGCAGTACTTC
-	-	TRBJ1-6	TRBV27	CASSPGGYSPLHF	TGTGCCAGCAGTCCTGGGGGGTATTCACCCCTCCACTTT